The source of this T cell receptor (beta chain) is a study of blood T cell repertoires in COVID-19. Study summary: Material from acute and convalescent COVID-19 was sourced from the United States, Italy and Spain. PBMCs, B-cell-depleted T cells, or T cells provided the cDNA or gDNA that made up the material.

Study processing details: Counts of nucleated cells, estimated from reference gene primer amplification, were obtained. Using immunoSEQ multiplex PCR, the repertoire was profiled, and TCRdb retains in-frame clones only, with some absent. Clone size and the V and J calls come from that table; the DNA yielded D and trimming. The sample shows approximately 300,000 clones, roughly 90% of them seen only once. The CDR3 contains 13 residues. CDR1 and CDR2 (germline): MNHEY, SVGAGI. V lost 6 bases and J 4 bases, leaving 12 bases between the germline ends. The clonotype comes from a woman in her 50s with active or convalescent COVID-19. The sequenced material came from peripheral blood. J is TRBJ1-2 and V is TRBV6-5, with D hard to call. CDR3 protein: CASRASGGYGYTF. CDR3 DNA: TGTGCCAGCAGAGCCAGCGGAGGCTATGGCTACACCTTC.